The T cell receptor beta chain under discussion was sequenced for a study of T cells in localized non-small cell lung cancer. CDR3 length: 13 residues. The germline gives CDR1 SGHAT, CDR2 FQNNGV. Trimming took 4 bases from V and 3 from J, leaving 10 bases between them. Broader study findings: Peak T cell clonality was found in uninvolved adjacent lung, exceeding tumor.

The table came from immunoSEQ multiplex PCR; TCRdb's copy has only in-frame clones and leaves some out. Among 130,000 or so clones listed, around 90% were seen once. Details on this clone: Its specificity is not known.

The receptor was isolated from a female donor at least 60 years old with stage I lung adenocarcinoma. The material was peripheral blood, obtained before any cancer treatment. This chain connects TRBV11-2 to TRBJ2-7; D uncertain. The CDR3 bases are TGTGCCAGCAGCTCTCCACCCAACTACGAGCAGTACTTC. It codes for CASSSPPNYEQYF.